This paragraph covers one T cell receptor beta chain sequence. This entry comes from a study of cytomegalovirus exposure and HLA in healthy donors. Primers for the PCR totalled 60 Vbeta and 13 Jbeta. Sequenced by immunoSEQ multiplex PCR; TCRdb stores in-frame clones only, minus some. The sample records 80,000 to 95,000 clones, 60% to 80% being singletons. This TCR derives from a female donor in good health and CMV-seronegative. The sample taken for sequencing was PBMCs.

CDR3 coding DNA: TGTGCCAGCAGCCCACAAGAGACCCAGTACTTC. This gives the protein CASSPQETQYF. The J gene is TRBJ2-5, the V gene TRBV7-2; D unresolved. There are 11 residues in the CDR3. With 5 bases removed from V and 2 bases from J, the gap between germline ends came to 3 bases. Germline loops: CDR1 SGHTA, CDR2 FQGNSA.